A single sample gave rise to the 9 T cell receptor beta chains below, sequenced in a study of metastatic and nonmetastatic thyroid tumors. Thyroid surgery was performed in patients who had received no treatment beforehand. Through MiXCR, TCRdb re-clonotyped the PCR reads. Found here are roughly 40,000 clones, about a sixth of them singletons; the top ten hold around 3.9%. Material for sequencing was blood. Receptors were obtained from a female donor with papillary thyroid cancer or a benign thyroid nodule (not recorded which). Some clones in this sample may be carry-over from other donors' samples.

This clone was seen ten or more times. This chain joins TRBV11-3 and TRBJ2-5; D might be TRBD1 or TRBD2, each matching 6 bases. Deletions cut 0 bases from V and 5 bases from J, with 10 bases between. Germline V gene lookup returns CDR1 SGHNT and CDR2 YENEEA. This CDR3 region has 14 residues. The CDR3: CASSLEGGQETQYF. The DNA of the CDR3 is TGTGCCAGCAGCTTAGAAGGGGGGCAGGAGACCCAGTACTTC.

The V and J genes are TRBV6-4 and TRBJ2-3; 11 nucleotides agree with TRBD2. CDR1 MRHNA and CDR2 SNTAGT come from the germline V gene. V trimming: 3 bases; J trimming: 7 bases; junction bases outside the gene matches: 9. The CDR3 runs to 16 residues. CDR3 loop: CASSDFLAGGVYTQYF. In DNA, the CDR3 is TGTGCCAGCAGTGATTTTCTAGCGGGAGGAGTGTATACGCAGTATTTT.

Concerning this clone itself: Germline and junction disagree at one end, which may indicate a read error. V usage is TRBV24-1 and J usage is TRBJ2-2, with a weak D call TRBD1 (6 bases). The germline V gene encodes CDR1 KGHDR and CDR2 SFDVKD. The length of the CDR3 is 15 residues. The CDR3 sequence is CATSGVQGSFGDLFF. The CDR3 bases are TGTGCCACCAGTGGGGTTCAGGGGTCGTTCGGGGATCTGTTTTTT.

This clone was seen many times. The chain carries TRBV6-1 and TRBJ1-2; a weak D match, TRBD1 (5 bases). V lost 2 bases, J lost 8 bases, and 9 bases lay in between. The CDR3 is 12 residues long. Germline-derived CDR1 and CDR2 are MNHNS and SASEGT. CDR3 protein: CASSETGEGYTF. Here the CDR3 DNA reads TGTGCCAGCAGTGAAACAGGCGAAGGCTACACCTTC.

This clone was recorded at least ten times. This chain joins TRBV6-1 and TRBJ2-2; 9 bases are a match to TRBD1. Trimming took 5 bases from V and 14 from J; bases not matched to a gene: 6. The CDR3 length is 12 residues. Germline CDR1 and CDR2: MNHNS and SASEGT. The CDR3 loop reads CASSFRDRVLFF. DNA of the CDR3: TGTGCCAGCAGTTTCCGGGACAGGGTCCTGTTTTTT.

At least ten counts were recorded for this clone. V is TRBV10-2 and J is TRBJ2-3; 9 nucleotides match TRBD2. Germline CDR1 is WSHSY and CDR2 is SAAADI. After removal of 5 bases from V and 3 bases from J, the junction contained 3 bases not matched to a gene. This CDR3 has 14 amino acids. The CDR3 spells CASSLAGITDTQYF. In nucleotides, the CDR3 is TGCGCCAGCAGTCTAGCGGGGATTACAGATACGCAGTATTTT.

At least ten counts were recorded for this clone. The V call is TRBV2, the J call TRBJ1-6, with D uncertain. Germline lookup yields CDR1 SNHLY and CDR2 FYNNEI. The CDR3 consists of 15 residues. V was cut by 1 base and J by 7 bases, with 11 bases left in between. CDR3 sequence reads: CASSEERGTNSPLHF. For the CDR3, the DNA is TGTGCCAGCAGTGAAGAGCGGGGTACCAATTCACCCCTCCACTTT.

This clone is termed medium-sized. The V and J genes are TRBV19 and TRBJ2-7, with D tentatively TRBD2 (8 bases). The germline V gene encodes CDR1 LNHDA and CDR2 SQIVND (reference sequence). The germline V and J ends were trimmed by 8 bases and 4 bases, with 18 bases remaining between them. The CDR3 is 14 residues long. The CDR3 DNA sequence: TGTGCCAGTGGAGGGGGCGCGGGAGGTTACGAGCAGTACTTC. It codes for CASGGGAGGYEQYF.

This clone was counted at least ten times. The CDR3 nucleotides read TGCGCCAGCAGCTCGCGGACCTACGAGCAGTACTTC. It codes for CASSSRTYEQYF. This chain joins TRBV5-1 and TRBJ2-7; D not resolved. The germline CDR1 and CDR2 sequences are SGHRS and YFSETQ. The V end lost 3 bases, the J end lost 2 bases, and 6 bases lay between the germline ends. The CDR3 has 12 amino acids.